A selection of T cell receptor beta chains follows, all from one sample in a study of blood T cell repertoires in COVID-19. Measured with immunoSEQ multiplex PCR; TCRdb has only the in-frame clones, and not every one. Of hundreds of thousands of clones in the sample, 70% to 90% were seen once. The sample taken for sequencing was peripheral blood. These receptors all stem from a man aged 35 to 55 with acute or convalescent COVID-19. Each CDR3 is given with its conserved first and last residue. The order of the fields is J gene, V gene, clone size, D gene, CDR3 DNA, CDR3 protein. D genes are given only for firm matches. Rows may omit the clone size; those that give it use once, few, many or a size class.

TRBJ1-1 | TRBV29-1 | - | TRBD1 | TGCAGCGTTGGGGGGACAGGGGCCTTCATGAACACTGAAGCTTTCTTT | CSVGGTGAFMNTEAFF
TRBJ2-7 | TRBV12-3/TRBV12-4 | - | - | TGTGCCAGCACGCCAGGGCCAATCTACGAGCAGTACTTC | CASTPGPIYEQYF
TRBJ1-2 | TRBV28 | - | - | TGTGCCAGCATGAACGCAGGCTATGGCTACACCTTC | CASMNAGYGYTF
TRBJ2-1 | TRBV5-1 | once | TRBD1 | TGCGCCAGCAGCTTGGGTTTACAGGGGGCATACAATGAGCAGTTCTTC | CASSLGLQGAYNEQFF
TRBJ2-1 | TRBV7-9 | - | TRBD2 | TGTGCCAGCAGCAAGACGCAGGGACTAGGGGCCGAGCAGTTCTTC | CASSKTQGLGAEQFF
TRBJ2-7 | TRBV2 | - | TRBD1 | TGTGCCAGCAGGGCGGACAGGGGGATGGGGGAGCAGTACTTC | CASRADRGMGEQYF
TRBJ1-1 | TRBV19 | - | - | TGTGCCAGTAGTCATCTACTCCTGACGACAGTTACGTTGAACACTGAAGCTTTCTTT | CASSHLLLTTVTLNTEAFF
TRBJ2-2 | TRBV11-3 | - | TRBD1 | TGTGCCAGCAGCTTGGACAGGGCCAGAGGGGAGCTGTTTTTT | CASSLDRARGELFF
TRBJ2-7 | TRBV11-2 | - | - | TGTGCCAGCAGCTTGGGGTCTGGGGCCGTCCTCTCCTACGAGCAGTACTTC | CASSLGSGAVLSYEQYF
TRBJ1-6 | TRBV5-1 | - | TRBD1 | TGCGCCAGCAGACCCGGGACAGGGGCCTATAATTCACCCCTCCACTTT | CASRPGTGAYNSPLHF
TRBJ2-3 | TRBV7-6 | - | TRBD2 | TGTGCCAGCAGCTTTGGGCGGGGGGGCCTCGCAGATACGCAGTATTTT | CASSFGRGGLADTQYF
TRBJ1-2 | TRBV7-9 | - | - | TGTGCCAGCAGGGGGCCCTATGGCTACACCTTC | CASRGPYGYTF
TRBJ2-2 | TRBV14 | - | - | TGTGCCAGCAGTCCGTGGAGCGAGGGATCGCTGTTTTTT | CASSPWSEGSLFF
TRBJ1-1 | TRBV21-1 | - | - | TGTGCCAGCCCAGGGGGCCGGTACACTGAAGCTTTCTTT | CASPGGRYTEAFF
TRBJ2-5 | TRBV5-1 | - | TRBD1 | TGCGCCAGCAGCTCCGGGACAGGGTCGGAAGAGACCCAGTACTTC | CASSSGTGSEETQYF
TRBJ2-3 | TRBV7-8 | - | - | TGTGCCAGCAGCTTAGCGCCTACCCGTGCTAGCACAGATACGCAGTATTTT | CASSLAPTRASTDTQYF
TRBJ2-7 | TRBV18 | - | TRBD2 | TGTGCCAGCCGGAATAGCGGGACCGGCGAGCAGTACTTC | CASRNSGTGEQYF